The present T cell receptor (beta chain) was sequenced within a study of blood T cell repertoires in COVID-19. Study information: Samples came from the United States, Italy and Spain, spanning acute and convalescent COVID-19.

Turning to this clone: An end of the junction differs from the germline gene, which may be a read error.

As processed by the authors: Reference gene primer amplification yielded estimated nucleated cell counts. Sequencing was performed with immunoSEQ multiplex PCR; in TCRdb, only in-frame clones are kept and a portion is missing. From that table come the V and J calls and clone size; the DNA was used to work out D and trimming. The data hold 200,000 or so clones, with 80% to 90% observed a single time. The CDR3 runs 16 residues. In germline, CDR1 is KGHSH, CDR2 LQKENI. Clinical history as reported by participants underpinned cohort assignment. Material for sequencing was PBMCs or T cells enriched from blood (not recorded which). The receptor comes from a woman between 18 and 29 years old in a cohort exposed to, infected with or recovered from COVID-19 (not recorded which). The chain combines TRBV18 with TRBJ2-1; 11 bases agree with TRBD1. The DNA for the CDR3 is TGTGCCAGCTCACCAATCCGGACAGGGGGCTACGATGAGCAGTTCTTC. As protein: CASSPIRTGGYDEQFF.